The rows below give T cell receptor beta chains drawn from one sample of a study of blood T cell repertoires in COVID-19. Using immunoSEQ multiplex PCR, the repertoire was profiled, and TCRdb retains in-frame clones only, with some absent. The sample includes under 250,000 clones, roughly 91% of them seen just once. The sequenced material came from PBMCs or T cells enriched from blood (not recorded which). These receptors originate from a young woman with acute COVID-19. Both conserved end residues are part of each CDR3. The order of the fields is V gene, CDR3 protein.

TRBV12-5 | CASGPRDSTYEQYF
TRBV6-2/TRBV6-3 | CASSYPSEPVTEAFF
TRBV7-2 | CASSSQPGQGGYGYTF
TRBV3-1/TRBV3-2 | CASSPFGKDQPQHF
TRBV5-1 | CASSLGAGANVLTF
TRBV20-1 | CSAREGQTLHF
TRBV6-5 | CASKSSYEQYF
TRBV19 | CASSIQGYSNQPQHF
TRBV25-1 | CASSGLTGGDTEAFF
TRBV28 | CASNQGYYGYTF
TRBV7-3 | CASSPSGTDKETQYF
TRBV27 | CASTPLAGDTQYF
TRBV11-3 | CASSWGPGEKLFF
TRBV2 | CASSGLAEPSTDTQYF
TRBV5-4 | CASSLGDRNTGELFF
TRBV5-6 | CASSLQGGYSNQPQHF
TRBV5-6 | CASSFPGYTEAFF
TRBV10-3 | CAISRGGNEQYF
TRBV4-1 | CASSQWGGEKLFF
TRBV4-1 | CASSQGQGAVYGYTF
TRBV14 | CASSPGQVDNSPLHF
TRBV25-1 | CASSRTGADTQYF
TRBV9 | CASTQAGGFTEAFF
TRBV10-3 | CATTTGNSNQPQHF
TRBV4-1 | CASSQDRIGRTRLDSPLHF
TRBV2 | CASVRGGTEAFF